This TCR beta chain was sequenced for a study of T cells in Graves' hyperthyroidism and ophthalmopathy (dated by TCRdb to the late 2010s). For context, the study as a whole: To identify distinguishing TCR V-J signatures, a discovery cohort of about a hundred patients was used, comprising 43 with Graves' ophthalmopathy and some 60 with stable Graves' hyperthyroidism. Thyroid tissue and blood T-cell repertoires from roughly 6 Graves' hyperthyroidism patients were also compared in the study. The 75 to 100 discovery patients were divided at random into training and test sets in a 7:3 ratio. Following sampling, methimazole starting at 30 mg daily was given to hyperthyroidism patients, and high-dose intravenous methylprednisolone was given to ophthalmopathy patients. Whether ophthalmopathy could be predicted prospectively was tested in an independent validation cohort made up of under 20 hyperthyroidism patients plus 17 patients who later progressed to ophthalmopathy. The paper describes TCR Vbeta CDR3 sequencing of fewer than 150 peripheral blood samples, made up of some 42 ophthalmopathy patients, approximately 73 hyperthyroidism patients and 17 progressor patients.

Overall study outcomes, separate from this receptor: Most expanded thyroid clonotypes (frequency above 0.001) were also detected in blood, suggesting blood repertoires may reflect thyroid immune responses. Sample size was not statistically predetermined, and blinding of investigators to group allocation was not performed. In validation, progression to ophthalmopathy was predicted by the model with 70.59% sensitivity and roughly 76% specificity, a median of around 6.5 months before onset. A 13 V-J signature model separated ophthalmopathy from stable hyperthyroidism, with about 88% sensitivity and roughly 84% specificity in cross-validation and 80%/75% in testing.

The study excluded patients with uncontrolled infections, other autoimmune diseases, pregnancy or lactation. Clinical symptoms, serum thyroxine and TRAb, thyroid ultrasound, and orbital computed tomography formed the basis for the diagnoses. Total RNA was extracted with Trizol reagent, and quality was checked on an Agilent 2100 Bioanalyzer. On this clonotype: Its target antigen remains unknown. Base qualities are missing; no much larger clone stands one base away.

The TCR beta CDR3 regions were amplified from the RNA transcripts. A first-round RT-PCR of the TCR CDR3 used the HTBI primer set with the Qiagen OneStep RT-PCR kit. Libraries were constructed in a second round of multiplex PCR, after which size selection and purification were performed. Sequencing of the libraries was done on an Illumina HiSeq2000 using paired-end 100 bp reads. In the source study's methods: Raw data were processed with SOAPnuke, discarding reads with adapters, uncalled bases, mean Phred below 15, or no exact constant-primer or identifier match. High-quality paired reads were merged with COPE v1.2.5, and unique nucleotide sequences were defined as clonotypes. MiTCR v1.1 was used to align clonotypes to the IMGT TRBV, TRBD and TRBJ reference segments. Analysis was restricted to V-J combinations with a frequency above 0.0001, which covered 98% to 99.2% of repertoires. The TCS score was defined as the ratio of F50 (clonal expansion) to E x V (chaos), calculated using BLOSUM62-based TCRdist between CDR3 peptides within each V-J. Welch's t-statistics and random forest reduced around 520 V-J features to 10 to 15, which were used in a naive Bayes classifier (R e1071). Thyroid-blood repertoire similarity was quantified with the Morisita-Horn index. The public reads were reprocessed in TCRdb via fastp at Q25 and MiXCR, keeping in-frame beta chains. Merged by CDR3 protein, the rows form single entries marked with the most common genes and DNA. It is TCRdb's table, rather than the study itself, that gives the V and J calls and clone size. In all, the sample holds hundreds of thousands of distinct CDR3 sequences, and roughly 45% of those were seen once. The ten most abundant clones make up less than 9% of the sample.

The germline V gene encodes CDR1 SGHVS and CDR2 FNYEAQ. Relative to germline, V is 1 base shorter and J is 0 bases shorter, with 9 bases between their ends. Spanning cysteine to phenylalanine, the CDR3 consists of 16 amino acids. Only the CDR3 DNA is retained, 48 bases long and in frame from the first base. Recombination connected TRBV7-6 to TRBJ2-2, with the D gene call left open. The sequenced material came from peripheral blood or thyroid tissue (not recorded which). This TCR derives from an adult man with Graves' disease, either hyperthyroidism or ophthalmopathy (not recorded which). The nucleotide sequence is given as TGTGCCAGCAGCTTAGAGATTTTGGCGAACACCGGGGAGCTGTTTTTT. Its protein reads: CASSLEILANTGELFF.